These T cell receptor beta chains were read from a single sample in a study of blood T cell repertoires in COVID-19. This table comes from immunoSEQ multiplex PCR, and its TCRdb copy is limited to in-frame clones, with some not included. The sample lists some 200,000 clones, about 90% occurring once. Sequenced material: peripheral blood. The receptors were gathered from a man in his forties with active or convalescent COVID-19. The CDR3 runs from the conserved cysteine through the conserved F or W. The D gene is left open where the match is weak. Where a row states a size, it is once, few, many or the class of an expanded clone; other rows omit it.

V gene	clone size	J gene	D gene	CDR3 length	CDR3 DNA	CDR3 protein
TRBV6-2/TRBV6-3	NA	TRBJ2-7	NA	13	TGTGCCAGCAGTTCCGGGACTCCTCTAGAGCAGTACTTC	CASSSGTPLEQYF
TRBV7-9	NA	TRBJ1-2	NA	12	TGTGCCAGCAGCCAAGGGGAAGTCGGCTACACCTTC	CASSQGEVGYTF
TRBV11-2	NA	TRBJ1-2	NA	17	TGTGCCAGCAGCATCTGGAGGGAGTTGGGACCAAACTATGGCTACACCTTC	CASSIWRELGPNYGYTF
TRBV27	once	TRBJ1-2	NA	14	TGTGCCAGCAGTTTATGGCGGGCCGTAAGGGGCTACACCTTC	CASSLWRAVRGYTF
TRBV3-1/TRBV3-2	few	TRBJ1-3	NA	15	TGTGCCAGCAGCCCCAAACTAGGTTCTGGAAACACCATATATTTT	CASSPKLGSGNTIYF
TRBV6-6	NA	TRBJ1-2	NA	14	TGTGCCAGCAAGCTAAGGGCGGGGTCTTATGGCTACACCTTC	CASKLRAGSYGYTF
TRBV19	NA	TRBJ2-7	TRBD2	15	TGTGCCAGTAGTATTTATACTAGCGGCTCCTACGAGCAGTACTTC	CASSIYTSGSYEQYF
TRBV5-6	once	TRBJ1-2	NA	15	TGTGCCAGCAGCTTGGAGGGGGGGGCCGAAGCTGGCTACACCTTC	CASSLEGGAEAGYTF
TRBV2	NA	TRBJ2-7	NA	15	TGTGCCAGCAGTGAACTATTAGCCGAAGCGCGGGAGCAGTACTTC	CASSELLAEAREQYF
TRBV5-4	NA	TRBJ2-1	TRBD1	15	TGTGCCAGCAGCTTGGGCCTTAAAGGGGGCGATGAGCAGTTCTTC	CASSLGLKGGDEQFF
TRBV11-2	NA	TRBJ2-7	NA	14	TGTGCCAGCAGCTCCCAACGGACTTGGGACGAGCAGTACTTC	CASSSQRTWDEQYF
TRBV30	NA	TRBJ2-6	TRBD2	17	TGTGCCTGGAGAACTAGCGGGGGGACCTCTGGGGCCAACGTCCTGACTTTC	CAWRTSGGTSGANVLTF
TRBV2	NA	TRBJ1-4	NA	14	TGTGCCAGCACCACGGACAGATATAATGAAAAACTGTTTTTT	CASTTDRYNEKLFF
TRBV9	NA	TRBJ1-6	TRBD1	15	TGTGCCAGCAGCGTAGTGGGACAGCGAGATTCACCCCTCCACTTT	CASSVVGQRDSPLHF
TRBV5-8	NA	TRBJ1-2	TRBD1	15	TGTGCCAGCAGCCTCGCGGACAGGTCCTTCTATGGCTACACCTTC	CASSLADRSFYGYTF
TRBV3-1/TRBV3-2	many	TRBJ1-3	NA	18	TGTGCCAGCAGCCAAGATTCAAAAAGACTAACCGTTGGAAACACCATATATTTT	CASSQDSKRLTVGNTIYF
TRBV7-9	NA	TRBJ2-7	NA	14	TGTGCCAGCAGCCCGAACGGGAAACCCTACGAGCAGTACTTC	CASSPNGKPYEQYF
TRBV28	few	TRBJ1-6	TRBD1	14	TGTGCCAGCAGCGTGACAGGGAAGGATTCACCCCTCCACTTT	CASSVTGKDSPLHF